This TCR beta chain appears in the sequencing data of a study of cytomegalovirus exposure and HLA in healthy donors. Overall study findings and caveats: Researchers reported in a later analysis that a missense DCLRE1C variant was tied to TCR beta V- and J-gene trimming. Cytomegalovirus association was listed for about 180 TCR beta chains.

The CDR3 length is 14 residues. V shed 6 bases and J shed 2 bases, with 13 bases lying between them. CDR1 is MNHEY and CDR2 is SVGAGI in the germline V gene. The PCR made use of 60 Vbeta and 13 Jbeta primers. This table comes from immunoSEQ multiplex PCR, and its TCRdb copy is limited to in-frame clones, with some not included. Of about 270,000 clones listed, roughly 70% are singletons. In the case of this clone: Its specificity is unknown.

The clonotype comes from a female donor in good health and CMV-seronegative. What was sequenced was PBMCs. V and J are TRBV6-5 and TRBJ1-1, with D possibly TRBD1 on 5 matching bases. CDR3 protein: CASRDLGGNTEAFF. CDR3 DNA sequence: TGTGCCAGCAGAGACCTGGGGGGAAACACTGAAGCTTTCTTT.